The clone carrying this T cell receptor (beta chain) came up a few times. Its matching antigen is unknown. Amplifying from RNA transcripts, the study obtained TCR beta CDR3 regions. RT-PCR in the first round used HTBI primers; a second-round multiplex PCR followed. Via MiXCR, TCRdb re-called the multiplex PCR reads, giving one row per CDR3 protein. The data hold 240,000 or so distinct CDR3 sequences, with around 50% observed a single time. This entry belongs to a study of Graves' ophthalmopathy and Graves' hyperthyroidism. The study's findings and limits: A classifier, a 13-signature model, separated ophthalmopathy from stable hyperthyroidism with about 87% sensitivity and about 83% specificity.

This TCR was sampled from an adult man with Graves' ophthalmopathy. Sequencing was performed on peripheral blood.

As DNA, the CDR3 is TGCGCCAGCAGCGAAGCTGCAACTAATGAAAAACTGTTTTTT. Protein: CASSEAATNEKLFF. The gene calls are TRBV5-1 and TRBJ1-4; no definite D call. CDR3 length: 14 residues. Per the germline V gene, CDR1 is SGHRS and CDR2 is YFSETQ. Between the trimmed V and J ends, which lost 4 bases and 0 bases, there was a span of 7 bases.